These T cell receptor beta chains were read from a single sample in a study of shared clonotypes between healthy human individuals. Sequencing was performed with immunoSEQ multiplex PCR; in TCRdb, only in-frame clones are kept and a portion is missing. Of 2 million to 3 million clones in the sample, over 85% were seen once. Sequenced input: naive CD4+ T cells sorted from blood. These receptors were obtained from a man younger than 35 in good health. Each CDR3 is given with its conserved first and last residue. The D gene is left open where the match is weak. Some rows mark clone size as missing; the rest say once, few, many or name a class of expanded clone.

size	D	V	J	CDR3	DNA
once	-	TRBV19	TRBJ2-1	CASSNLQSSYNEQFF	TGTGCCAGTAGTAACCTTCAGAGCTCCTACAATGAGCAGTTCTTC
-	-	TRBV5-1	TRBJ2-1	CASRPPSAYNEQFF	TGCGCCAGCAGGCCACCGTCGGCCTACAATGAGCAGTTCTTC
-	-	TRBV5-1	TRBJ2-1	CASSLGRATLQSLADEQFF	TGCGCCAGCAGCTTGGGCAGGGCAACGTTGCAATCCCTTGCGGATGAGCAGTTCTTC
-	-	TRBV19	TRBJ1-1	CASSPPAPGGTNTEAFF	TGTGCCAGTAGCCCACCCGCCCCGGGGGGCACGAACACTGAAGCTTTCTTT
-	-	TRBV28	TRBJ2-7	CASRSGWEQYF	TGTGCCAGCAGGTCTGGGTGGGAGCAGTACTTC
-	TRBD2	TRBV4-3	TRBJ2-1	CASSHPKPSGSDEQFF	TGCGCCAGCAGCCACCCCAAGCCTAGCGGGAGCGATGAGCAGTTCTTC
once	-	TRBV28	TRBJ2-1	CASTIYNEQFF	TGTGCCAGCACAATTTACAATGAGCAGTTCTTC
-	-	TRBV19	TRBJ2-5	CASSKNSLDSIQETQYF	TGTGCCAGTAGTAAGAACAGCTTAGACTCTATCCAAGAGACCCAGTACTTC
-	TRBD2	TRBV5-1	TRBJ2-2	CASSSTTSGGLTGELFF	TGCGCCAGCAGCTCAACGACTAGCGGGGGGTTAACCGGGGAGCTGTTTTTT
-	-	TRBV18	TRBJ2-3	CASSPRLSTDTQYF	TGTGCCAGCTCACCACGACTGAGCACAGATACGCAGTATTTT
-	-	TRBV5-1	TRBJ2-2	CASSLDSAAGELFF	TGCGCCAGCAGCTTGGATTCCGCCGCCGGGGAGCTGTTTTTT
-	-	TRBV2	TRBJ2-2	CARGGNRDSGELFF	TGTGCCAGAGGGGGGAACAGGGACTCCGGGGAGCTGTTTTTT
once	-	TRBV5-5	TRBJ2-5	CASSGETGLTQYF	TGTGCCAGCAGCGGAGAGACAGGATTGACCCAGTACTTC
few	-	TRBV5-6	TRBJ1-2	CASSSGGRGPYGYTF	TGTGCCAGCAGCTCGGGGGGCAGGGGCCCCTATGGCTACACCTTC
-	TRBD1	TRBV27	TRBJ2-7	CASSLVQGALKQYF	TGTGCCAGCAGTTTGGTACAGGGGGCGCTCAAGCAGTACTTC
-	-	TRBV10-3	TRBJ2-6	CAISEGGTGANVLTF	TGTGCCATCAGTGAAGGAGGGACTGGGGCCAACGTCCTGACTTTC
-	TRBD2	TRBV5-4	TRBJ2-2	CASSFLLAGSGGELFF	TGTGCCAGCAGCTTTCTCCTAGCGGGTTCGGGGGGGGAGCTGTTTTTT
-	TRBD1	TRBV4-2	TRBJ1-1	CASSQGDRGIYTEAFF	TGTGCCAGCAGCCAAGGAGACAGGGGGATCTACACTGAAGCTTTCTTT
few	TRBD1	TRBV18	TRBJ2-7	CASSPVIGTEYYEQYF	TGTGCCAGCTCACCGGTAATAGGGACAGAGTACTACGAGCAGTACTTC
few	TRBD2	TRBV11-2	TRBJ2-3	CASSFSGRGTDTQYF	TGTGCCAGCAGCTTTAGCGGGAGGGGCACAGATACGCAGTATTTT
-	TRBD1	TRBV2	TRBJ1-5	CASSQDRGSSNQPQHF	TGTGCCAGCAGCCAGGACAGGGGGAGTAGCAATCAGCCCCAGCATTTT
-	-	TRBV6-6	TRBJ2-7	CASMERAGLISYEQYF	TGTGCCAGCATGGAGCGGGCTGGGCTTATCTCCTACGAGCAGTACTTC
once	-	TRBV5-1	TRBJ2-3	CASSPGSTDTQYF	TGCGCCAGCAGCCCAGGGTCCACAGATACGCAGTATTTT